A single sample gave rise to the 19 T cell receptor beta chains below, sequenced in a study of shared clonotypes between healthy human individuals (dated by TCRdb to about 2020). The library was obtained by the immunoSEQ multiplex PCR assay. TCRdb provides this immuneACCESS table in a form limited to in-frame rearrangements. Some clones are lacking; in checked studies, under half of them reflect an unresolved V gene, and why the rest are absent is not known. The sample profile shows hundreds of thousands of clones; around 90% of them were found once. The top ten hold roughly 15% of the sample. The sample comprised memory CD8+ T cells sorted from blood. The cell subset or site label, read with the paper, signifies: CD45RO+ cells pooled with CCR7-negative TemRA cells. These TCRs come from a man between 18 and 29 years old in good health.

The chain recombines TRBV5-4 with TRBJ1-5; D unresolved. The CDR3 contains 15 residues. Trimming stripped 4 bases from V and 0 bases from J, with 11 bases between. Looked up from germline, CDR1 is SGHNT and CDR2 is YYREEE (reference sequence). The CDR3 nucleotides are TGTGCCAGCAGCGGCGGACCCTATAGCAATCAGCCCCAGCATTTT. This gives the protein CASSGGPYSNQPQHF.

The chain joins TRBV6-6 to TRBJ1-2; D gene unclear. Trimming took 6 bases from V and 8 from J, leaving 10 bases between them. Germline CDR1 is MNHNY and CDR2 is SVGAGI (reference sequence). This CDR3 region has 11 residues. In nucleotides, the CDR3 is TGTGCCAGCAGGTACGGGTACGGCTACACCTTC. Its protein is CASRYGYGYTF.

The chain carries TRBV18 and TRBJ1-3; no clear D. Germline-derived CDR1 and CDR2 are KGHSH and LQKENI. The CDR3 is made up of 15 amino acids. V lost 2 bases and J lost 0, with 8 bases in between. This CDR3 is CASSPRRTSGNTIYF. Written as DNA, the CDR3 is TGTGCCAGCTCACCAAGGCGGACCTCTGGAAACACCATATATTTT.

The rearrangement joins TRBV5-1 to TRBJ2-7, with a possible D match to TRBD1 (6 bases). This CDR3 contains 14 residues. Germline-derived CDR1 and CDR2 are SGHRS and YFSETQ. The V end was cut by 7 bases, the J end by 1 base, with 15 bases between. CDR3 in amino acids: CASRSRTESYEQYF. The DNA of the CDR3 is TGCGCCAGCCGGTCGAGGACAGAGTCCTACGAGCAGTACTTC.

This clone turned up a few times. The chain carries TRBV27 and TRBJ1-2, with D possibly being TRBD1 (6 bases). The CDR3 consists of 14 residues. V was cut by 4 bases and J by 4 bases, with 13 bases left in between. Germline V lookup: CDR1 MNHEY, CDR2 SMNVEV (reference sequence). The CDR3 loop reads CASSSLAGAYGYTF. CDR3 nucleotide sequence: TGTGCCAGCAGTTCCTTGGCAGGGGCCTATGGCTACACCTTC.

The CDR3 spells CASSLGPSGSLSSAYEQYF. The CDR3 nucleotides read TGTGCCAGCAGCTTAGGGCCTAGCGGGAGTCTGAGCTCGGCCTACGAGCAGTACTTC. V gene TRBV7-2 combines with J gene TRBJ2-7, with 10 bases lining up with TRBD2. This CDR3 contains 19 residues. Germline V gene sequence: CDR1 SGHTA, CDR2 FQGNSA. Trimming took 1 base from V and 2 from J; bases not matched to a gene: 14.

The chain is built from TRBV4-1 and TRBJ2-7, with 7 bases that match TRBD2. V was clipped by 3 bases and J by 4 bases; unmatched bases: 9. Germline CDR1 reads MGHRA; CDR2 reads YSYEKL. The CDR3 spans 15 residues. CDR3 bases: TGCGCCAGCAGCCACCTAGGGGACGGGGGGTACGAGCAGTACTTC. It is translated as CASSHLGDGGYEQYF.

The V gene is TRBV7-9, the J gene TRBJ2-5; the match to TRBD1 covers 10 bases. V lost 5 bases to trimming and J lost 2 bases; unmatched junction nucleotides: 8. Germline CDR1 is SEHNR and CDR2 is FQNEAQ (reference sequence). The CDR3 consists of 16 residues. The CDR3 sequence is CASSPRAGQGQETQYF. The CDR3 DNA follows: TGTGCCAGCAGCCCAAGGGCGGGACAGGGGCAAGAGACCCAGTACTTC.

The chain employs TRBV2 and TRBJ2-7; D unresolved. CDR1 is SNHLY and CDR2 is FYNNEI in the germline V gene. Trimming took off 6 bases at V and 0 bases at J, with 9 bases between the two ends. The CDR3 spans 13 residues. The CDR3 reads CASRDSNSYEQYF. The CDR3 DNA reads as TGTGCCAGCAGAGACTCCAACTCCTACGAGCAGTACTTC.

This clone has only one observation. The V and J genes are TRBV28 and TRBJ1-2; the D is unclear. Trimming took 5 bases from V and 5 from J, leaving 15 bases between them. This CDR3 region has 14 residues. CDR1 MDHEN and CDR2 SYDVKM come from the germline V gene. The CDR3 protein is CASSDTGLGYGYTF. The CDR3 nucleotides read TGTGCCAGCAGTGACACGGGCCTCGGTTATGGCTACACCTTC.

The V and J genes are TRBV11-2 and TRBJ1-3; D gene uncertain. The V end was cut by 0 bases, the J end by 0 bases, with 12 bases between. In germline, CDR1 is SGHAT, CDR2 FQNNGV. CDR3 length: 17 amino acids. The CDR3 protein is CASSLDPERVSGNTIYF. CDR3 sequence (DNA): TGTGCCAGCAGCTTAGATCCAGAACGAGTCTCTGGAAACACCATATATTTT.

This rearrangement joins TRBV6-1 to TRBJ1-4, with a possible D match to TRBD1 (5 bases). V gave up 10 bases and J gave up 8 bases, with 17 bases separating them. The germline V gene has CDR1 MNHNS and CDR2 SASEGT. The CDR3 totals 13 residues. DNA for the CDR3: TGTGCCACCACGGGGGTGAGGAGCGAAAAACTGTTTTTT. Protein: CATTGVRSEKLFF.

V and J are TRBV7-9 and TRBJ1-1; 8 nucleotides agree with TRBD1. The CDR3 runs 16 residues. CDR1 and CDR2 (germline): SEHNR, FQNEAQ (reference sequence). The V segment lost 2 bases and the J segment 3 bases; nucleotides outside the gene matches: 8. The DNA for the CDR3 is TGTGCCAGCAGCTTAATTAGGACAGGGTGGGACACTGAAGCTTTCTTT. The encoded protein is CASSLIRTGWDTEAFF.

V gene TRBV9 combines with J gene TRBJ2-3; 11 positions agree with TRBD2. This CDR3 comprises 15 residues. Germline-derived CDR1 and CDR2 are SGDLS and YYNGEE. V shed 0 bases and J 4 bases; nucleotides not matched to a gene: 1. The CDR3 loop is CASSVASGGSDTQYF. For the CDR3, the DNA is TGTGCCAGCAGCGTAGCTAGCGGGGGGTCAGATACGCAGTATTTT.

The chain combines TRBV4-3 with TRBJ1-1; tentatively, D is TRBD1 (5 bases). Germline CDR1 and CDR2: LGHNA and YSLEER. Trimming left V 0 bases short and J 5 bases short, with 13 bases between. The CDR3 is made up of 15 amino acids. Here the CDR3 DNA reads TGCGCCAGCAGCCAAGATAGGAGGGGAGGGACTGAAGCTTTCTTT. This encodes CASSQDRRGGTEAFF.

The genes are TRBV30 and TRBJ2-3; 7 positions agree with TRBD2. Germline-derived CDR1 and CDR2 are GTSNPN and SVGIG (reference sequence). This CDR3 spans 15 amino acids. DNA for the CDR3: TGTGCTTGGGCGGGGGTTGGCGGTATCACAGATACGCAGTATTTT. It translates to CAWAGVGGITDTQYF.

The chain combines TRBV18 with TRBJ2-7; the match to TRBD2 covers 8 bases. Losses at the gene ends were 3 bases for V and 4 bases for J; bases not matched to a gene: 8. The CDR3 is made up of 15 amino acids. CDR1 is KGHSH, CDR2 LQKENI, per germline. The DNA for the CDR3 is TGTGCCAGCTCACCCTTGCCGACTAGCGATTACGAGCAGTACTTC. Translating gives CASSPLPTSDYEQYF.

The chain links TRBV29-1 to TRBJ1-1; the D gene is possibly TRBD1 (6 bases). V was shortened by 4 bases and J by 4 bases, with 13 bases between the two germline ends. Germline CDR1 and CDR2: SQVTM and ANQGSEA. The CDR3 runs 13 residues. CDR3: CSVVGQGSTEAFF. In DNA form, the CDR3 reads TGCAGCGTTGTCGGGCAGGGGAGCACTGAAGCTTTCTTT.

The J gene is TRBJ2-7, the V gene TRBV5-1; tentatively, D is TRBD1 (5 bases). The CDR3 spans 15 residues. CDR1 SGHRS and CDR2 YFSETQ come from the germline V gene. V dropped 0 bases and J dropped 3 bases, with 13 bases sitting between them. CDR3 in amino acids: CASSLALGQDYEQYF. CDR3 DNA: TGCGCCAGCAGCTTGGCATTGGGGCAGGACTACGAGCAGTACTTC.